This T cell receptor (beta chain) was documented in a study of blood T cells in healthy people across ages. Study details: Template switching retrieved approximately one barcoded beta molecule for each two T cells. Broader study findings: Donor CMV status, an unknown factor, possibly confounded changes in expanded clonotypes.

As regards this clonotype: What it recognizes is unknown.

Through a sample-barcoded 5' primer and a J-beta primer mix, a second PCR was run for roughly 6 to 12 cycles. The template-switch adaptor was a 5' adaptor with 12 random nucleotides. It tagged each cDNA molecule. TCRdb reprocessed the 5' RACE reads via MiXCR and lists one record per CDR3 protein. The table lists some 1.1 million distinct CDR3 sequences, 35% to 40% of them singletons. The sequence was collected from a man in his late teens or twenties in good health. Sequencing used blood.

Here the CDR3 DNA reads TGCGCCAGCAGCCAAGACATCGGGACAGCTTATCAGCCCCAGCATTTT. Protein product: CASSQDIGTAYQPQHF. The J gene is TRBJ1-5, the V gene TRBV4-3; 7 positions agree with TRBD1. Germline CDR1 reads LGHNA; CDR2 reads YSLEER. With 0 bases clipped from V and 5 bases from J, the junction kept 7 bases outside the gene matches. The CDR3 sequence is 16 residues long.